One and the same sample provided the 12 T cell receptor beta chains below, sequenced in a study of blood T cells in healthy people across ages. Alongside a J-beta primer mix, a sample-barcoded 5' primer served in a second PCR lasting roughly 6 to 11 cycles. One entry per CDR3 protein, called by TCRdb with MiXCR from the 5' RACE reads. The table records 780,000 or so distinct CDR3 sequences, about 61% of them present only once. The sequenced sample was blood. These TCRs come from a man aged 35-49 years in good health.

The chain employs TRBV19 and TRBJ2-1; tentative D call: TRBD2 (6 bases). The J call may be incorrect, as the DNA end agrees better with TRBJ2-7. Germline values: CDR1 LNHDA, CDR2 SQIVND (reference sequence). CDR3 length equals 15 residues. The DNA of the CDR3 is TGTGCCAGTAGTACCACCGGGAGTACCTACAATGAGCAGTACTTC. Translating it yields CASSTTGSTYNEQYF.

V usage is TRBV28 and J usage is TRBJ2-3; TRBD1 agrees at 8 bases. The germline V gene has CDR1 MDHEN and CDR2 SYDVKM. The V segment lost 6 bases and the J segment 14 bases; nucleotides outside the gene matches: 13. The CDR3 contains 13 residues. The CDR3, as DNA: TGTGCCAGCAGACGTGATGATAGGACAGGGCGGTATTTT. Translated: CASRRDDRTGRYF.

This clonotype was observed a few times. The chain joins TRBV27 to TRBJ2-7; no reliable D call. V shed 8 bases and J shed 3 bases, with 23 bases lying between them. This CDR3 contains 16 residues. CDR1 is MNHEY, CDR2 SMNVEV, per germline (reference sequence). CDR3 protein: CASQRSPSSADYEQYF. CDR3 bases: TGTGCCAGCCAAAGGTCCCCAAGTAGTGCGGACTACGAGCAGTACTTC.

This chain uses TRBV29-1 with TRBJ2-7; D unclear. The germline V gene has CDR1 SQVTM and CDR2 ANQGSEA. The CDR3 runs to 12 residues. The V end was cut by 2 bases, the J end by 3 bases, with 8 bases between. The CDR3 here is CSVEKGDYEQYF. In DNA form, the CDR3 reads TGCAGCGTTGAAAAAGGAGACTACGAGCAGTACTTC.

The V gene is TRBV14, the J gene TRBJ2-7, with 8 bases identical to TRBD1. The CDR3 covers 16 residues. Trimming cost V 6 bases and J 0 bases; bases outside gene matches: 10. Germline CDR1 reads SGHDN; CDR2 reads FVKESK. The CDR3 region is CASSHGQGRSSYEQYF. CDR3 nucleotides: TGTGCCAGCAGTCATGGACAGGGCCGAAGCTCCTACGAGCAGTACTTC.

The genes are TRBV4-3 and TRBJ2-7; D unresolved. The length of the CDR3 is 18 residues. Germline CDR1 reads LGHNA; CDR2 reads YSLEER. Trimming removed 1 base at V and 2 bases at J, with 21 bases between. CDR3 bases: TGCGCCAGCAGCCAAGTTGCACCTGTAGAACAATTTACCTACGAGCAGTACTTC. The encoded protein is CASSQVAPVEQFTYEQYF.

The sample holds a few counts of this clonotype. This chain uses TRBV5-1 with TRBJ2-5, with 7 bases lining up with TRBD2. J was trimmed by 2 bases and V by 3 bases; bases with no gene match: 4. The CDR3 loop spans 14 amino acids. Germline-derived CDR1 and CDR2 are SGHRS and YFSETQ. The CDR3 DNA reads TGCGCCAGCAGCTCATCTAGCGGACAAGAGACCCAGTACTTC. This encodes CASSSSSGQETQYF.

The chain links TRBV20-1 to TRBJ2-7; D uncertain. Deletions cut 2 bases from V and 2 bases from J, with 7 bases between. The CDR3 spans 12 residues. Germline CDR1 DFQATT, CDR2 SNEGSKA (reference sequence). The CDR3, as DNA: TGCAGTGCTAGAAGTTCCACCTACGAGCAGTACTTC. Residues: CSARSSTYEQYF.

The chain links TRBV6-5 to TRBJ2-5; D gene unclear. Trimming pared 6 bases from V and 4 bases from J, leaving 12 bases between. From germline, CDR1 is MNHEY and CDR2 SVGAGI. The CDR3 spans 13 residues. The CDR3 loop is CASRTPGSETQYF. CDR3 DNA: TGTGCCAGCAGGACCCCCGGGTCAGAGACCCAGTACTTC.

The V and J genes are TRBV5-1 and TRBJ2-3, with D possibly being TRBD2 (7 bases). In germline, CDR1 is SGHRS, CDR2 YFSETQ. The CDR3 runs 16 residues. Trimming cost V 1 base and J 0 bases, with 12 bases left between them. Here the CDR3 DNA reads TGCGCCAGCAGCTTGAGGGGGGGGACTAGCACAGATACGCAGTATTTT. Its translation is CASSLRGGTSTDTQYF.

The genes are TRBV7-6 and TRBJ1-4, with D possibly being TRBD1 (6 bases). The CDR3 runs 14 residues. Trimming pared 1 base from V and 8 bases from J, leaving 11 bases between. Germline lookup yields CDR1 SGHVS and CDR2 FNYEAQ. The CDR3 nucleotides read TGTGCCAGCAGCTTAGAGGGGGATGGAGAAAAACTGTTTTTT. Translated, it gives CASSLEGDGEKLFF.

The J gene is TRBJ2-5, the V gene TRBV28; possible D gene TRBD2, 7 bases. The germline V gene encodes CDR1 MDHEN and CDR2 SYDVKM. With 8 bases removed from V and 7 bases from J, the gap between germline ends came to 23 bases. The CDR3 extends over 15 amino acids. This chain's CDR3 is CASSPGGGLRGTQYF. DNA of the CDR3: TGTGCCAGCTCACCTGGGGGGGGGCTACGTGGGACCCAGTACTTC. The full variable domain, completed using reference TRBV28 and TRBJ2-5, is DVKVTQSSRYLVKRTGEKVFLECVQDMDHENMFWYRQDPGLGLRLIYFSYDVKMKEKGDIPEGYSVSREKKERFSLILESASTNQTSMYLCASSPGGGLRGTQYFGPGTRLLVL.